This entry describes one T cell receptor (beta chain). What it binds is unknown. Expressed TCRB transcripts were sequenced, since all the RNA that had been isolated was reverse transcribed. Sequencing was performed with immunoSEQ multiplex PCR; in TCRdb, only in-frame clones are kept and a portion is missing. The table lists about 180,000 clones, 7.8% of them singletons. The data originate from a study of beta chain features in type 1 diabetes. Study at large: Cell yields, age and gender were similar between patients and healthy donors. Study-level results: Moderate yet significant TCRB CDR3 shortening was seen in Type 1 diabetes patients in all four CD4+ subsets. The similarity of naive, central memory and Treg TCRB repertoires appeared greater among patients than among healthy donors.

Using CD45RO/CCR7/CD25/CD127/CD95/CD27, CD4+ naive, central memory, regulatory and stem cell-like memory cells were sorted. The CDR3 runs 13 residues. Germline lookup yields CDR1 LNHDA and CDR2 SQIVND (reference sequence). V was clipped by 6 bases and J by 5 bases, with 10 bases between them. The V and J genes are TRBV19 and TRBJ2-2; TRBD2 is a possible D gene (6 bases). Specimen: central memory CD4+ T cells from blood. The source is a woman in her 40s with type 1 diabetes. CDR3 region: CASSLGLTGELFF. CDR3 coding DNA: TGTGCCAGTAGCCTGGGACTTACCGGGGAGCTGTTTTTT.